Reported below is one T cell receptor beta chain. Many counts were recorded for this clonotype. What antigen it recognizes has not been identified. No clone much larger than this one lies a single base away; base qualities are absent. CDR1 and CDR2 are drawn from the germline V gene: SGHAT, FQNNGV. V is clipped by 4 bases and J by 5 bases, and the sequence between their germline boundaries is 14 bases long. Spanning cysteine to phenylalanine, the CDR3 consists of 14 amino acids. The DNA shown is the 42-base CDR3, in frame from base 1. This specimen comes from a study of T-cell reconstitution after alpha-beta-depleted transplantation in children (dated by TCRdb to between 2015 and 2016). Broadly, across the study: Using TCR repertoire profiling, the study quantitatively followed how T-cell immune reconstitution unfolded in children after TCRalphabeta/CD19-depleted allogeneic hematopoietic cell transplantation.

The library was produced with PCR. Instrument used: Illumina HiSeq 2500. Molecular barcoding was employed in the preparation of TCR libraries, with unique molecular identifiers being used to normalize TCRbeta repertoire quantification. TCRdb's own reprocessing of the public reads used fastp at Q25 and MiXCR and kept productive beta chains. All rows with the same CDR3 protein become a single entry with the most common DNA and genes. In all, the sample holds some 70,000 distinct CDR3 sequences, and 7.3% of those were seen once. The ten biggest clones cover approximately 2.3% of the sample. The sequence derives from a human donor who donated a stem cell graft to a child with acute lymphoblastic leukemia. This specimen was PBMCs from the stem cell graft donor, taken from the stem cell graft. The chain is assembled from TRBV11-2 and TRBJ2-5, with the D segment identity uncertain. DNA sequence: TGTGCCAGCAGCTACGGAACCGGGCCGGAGACCCAGTACTTC. Translated, it reads CASSYGTGPETQYF.